The present TCR beta chain was sequenced within a study of CD8 T cells in ankylosing spondylitis (dated by TCRdb to the late 2010s). Notes on the research overall: The study profiled T cell receptor beta repertoires in healthy donors and ankylosing spondylitis patients to find disease-linked TCR variants. In total, the full study cohort was made up of about 99 healthy donors and 25 ankylosing spondylitis patients. Peripheral blood was sampled, and synovial fluid was additionally collected from ankylosing spondylitis patients. The paper as a whole reports these results and caveats: The disease-linked clones were reported to be significantly enriched in matched synovial fluid samples from ankylosing spondylitis patients. Blood from ankylosing spondylitis patients appeared to be characterized by a TCR beta motif composed of about eight highly homologous amino acid variants. Some of the motif variants had been reported before in the synovial fluid and blood of reactive arthritis patients, a finding that suggests common disease-initiation mechanisms. The disease-linked clones showed a CD8+ phenotype and occurred at relatively low frequencies in peripheral blood.

This clonotype was observed at least ten times. This receptor's antigen is unknown. No qualities accompany the bases; no much larger clone lies one base away. This sample was sequenced with an Illumina HiSeq 2500. Quantitative 5'-RACE with molecular barcodes was used to prepare TCR beta libraries. Concerning the study's data processing: To identify disease-linked TCR variants, a new computational method was used, one built on a probabilistic model of VDJ rearrangement. TCRdb applied fastp at Q25 and MiXCR to the public reads, then kept only in-frame beta chains. Duplicate CDR3 protein sequences are folded into a single record with the most common DNA and genes. Here the V and J calls rest on TCRdb's processing, not on the authors' analysis. The sample records some 87,000 distinct CDR3 sequences, around 9.4% of which are singletons. The top ten clonotypes cover roughly 4.6% of the sample. Sequencing used blood, either unsorted or a sorted T cell fraction (not recorded which). The clonotype was recovered from a male donor with ankylosing spondylitis or in good health (not recorded which).

The CDR3 here reads CATSMTGELFF. The DNA sequence is given as TGCGCCACCTCCATGACCGGGGAGCTGTTTTTT. The chain was built from TRBV5-1 and TRBJ2-2; too little of a D gene remains to name it. The CDR3 has 11 amino acids, counting the end cysteine and phenylalanine. The only DNA kept is the CDR3, 33 bases in frame from the first base. V and J lose 9 bases and 5 bases, and a span of 8 bases separates them. Taken from the germline V gene, the CDR1 and CDR2 loops are SGHRS and YFSETQ.